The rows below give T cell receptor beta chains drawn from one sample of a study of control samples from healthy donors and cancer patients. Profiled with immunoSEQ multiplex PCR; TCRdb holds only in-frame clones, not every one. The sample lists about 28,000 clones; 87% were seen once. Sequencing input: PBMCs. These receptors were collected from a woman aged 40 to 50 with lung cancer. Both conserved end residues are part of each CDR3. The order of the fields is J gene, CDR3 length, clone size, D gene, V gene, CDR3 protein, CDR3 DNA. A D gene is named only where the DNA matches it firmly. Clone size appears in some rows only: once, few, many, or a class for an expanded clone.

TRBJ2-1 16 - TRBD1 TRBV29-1 CSVEDLGDRGLNEQFF TGCAGCGTTGAAGATCTTGGGGACAGGGGGTTGAATGAGCAGTTCTTC
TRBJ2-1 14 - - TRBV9 CASSVDGIYNEQFF TGTGCCAGCAGCGTTGACGGGATCTACAATGAGCAGTTCTTC
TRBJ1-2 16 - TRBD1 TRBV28 CASTLTGAWEGNGYTF TGTGCCAGCACCCTGACAGGGGCCTGGGAAGGGAATGGCTACACCTTC
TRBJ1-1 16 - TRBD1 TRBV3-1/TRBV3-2 CATSRDRVKTSTEAFF TGTGCCACGTCCCGGGACAGGGTAAAGACGTCGACTGAAGCTTTCTTT
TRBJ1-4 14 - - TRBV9 CASSAPGGNEKLFF TGTGCCAGCAGCGCTCCCGGTGGAAATGAAAAACTGTTTTTT
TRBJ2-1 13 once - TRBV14 CANSGVPSYEQFF TGTGCCAATTCAGGAGTCCCCTCCTACGAGCAGTTCTTC
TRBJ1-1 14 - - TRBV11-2 CASSFGPGGTEAFF TGTGCCAGCAGCTTCGGGCCCGGGGGGACTGAAGCTTTCTTT
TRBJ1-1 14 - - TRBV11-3 CASSPGTANTEAFF TGTGCCAGCAGCCCCGGGACGGCGAACACTGAAGCTTTCTTT
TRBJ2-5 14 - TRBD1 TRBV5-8 CASSWGQGQETQYF TGTGCCAGCAGCTGGGGACAGGGCCAAGAGACCCAGTACTTC
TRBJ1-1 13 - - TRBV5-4 CASSFSQNTEAFF TGTGCCAGCAGCTTCAGCCAGAACACTGAAGCTTTCTTT
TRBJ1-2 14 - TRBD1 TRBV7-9 CASSLDRGVYGYTF TGTGCCAGCAGCTTGGACAGGGGGGTCTATGGCTACACCTTC
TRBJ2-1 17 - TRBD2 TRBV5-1 CASSLEASGGARNEQFF TGCGCCAGCAGCTTGGAGGCCAGCGGGGGGGCCAGGAATGAGCAGTTCTTC
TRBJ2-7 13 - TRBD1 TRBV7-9 CASSRDSYYEQYF TGTGCCAGCAGCCGGGACAGCTACTACGAGCAGTACTTC
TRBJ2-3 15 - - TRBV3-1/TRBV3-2 CASSQDPTRPDTQYF TGTGCCAGCAGCCAAGATCCCACTCGCCCAGATACGCAGTATTTT
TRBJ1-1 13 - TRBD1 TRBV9 CASSDHRGTEAFF TGTGCCAGCAGCGACCACAGGGGAACTGAAGCTTTCTTT
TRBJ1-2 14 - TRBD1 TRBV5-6 CASTWTGPNYGYTF TGTGCCAGCACCTGGACAGGACCTAACTATGGCTACACCTTC
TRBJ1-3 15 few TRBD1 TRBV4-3 CASSHTGGSGNTIYF TGCGCCAGCAGCCATACAGGGGGTTCTGGAAACACCATATATTTT
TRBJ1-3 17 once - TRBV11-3 CASSLWQSLSSGNTIYF TGTGCCAGCAGCTTATGGCAGTCCTTGAGCTCTGGAAACACCATATATTTT
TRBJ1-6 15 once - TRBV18 CASSPTLGSNSPLHF TGTGCCAGCTCACCAACATTGGGGTCTAATTCACCCCTCCACTTT
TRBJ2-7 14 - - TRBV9 CASSADTVAYEQYF TGTGCCAGCAGCGCGGACACAGTTGCCTACGAGCAGTACTTC
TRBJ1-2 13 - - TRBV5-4 CASSLEALEGYTF TGTGCCAGCAGCTTGGAGGCCCTTGAAGGCTACACCTTC
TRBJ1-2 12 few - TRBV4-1 CASSQDGDGYTF TGCGCCAGCAGCCAAGATGGGGACGGCTACACCTTC
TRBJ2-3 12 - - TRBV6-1 CASSEGSDTQYF TGTGCCAGCAGTGAAGGGTCAGATACGCAGTATTTT
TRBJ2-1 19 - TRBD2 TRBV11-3 CASSAFGTSGFAQNNEQFF TGTGCCAGCAGCGCGTTCGGGACTAGCGGTTTCGCCCAAAACAATGAGCAGTTCTTC
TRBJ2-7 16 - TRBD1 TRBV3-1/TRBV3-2 CASSPVDRGGSYEQYF TGTGCCAGCAGCCCCGTCGACAGGGGGGGTTCCTACGAGCAGTACTTC
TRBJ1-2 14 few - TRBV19 CASSIAPGGNGYTF TGTGCCAGTAGTATAGCCCCAGGAGGGAATGGCTACACCTTC
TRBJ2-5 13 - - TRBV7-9 CASSLTGLETQYF TGTGCCAGCAGCTTAACAGGGTTGGAGACCCAGTACTTC
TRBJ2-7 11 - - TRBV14 CASSLNYEQYF TGTGCCAGCAGCCTCAACTACGAGCAGTACTTC
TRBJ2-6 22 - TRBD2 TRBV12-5 CASGFRPLRGLAGDSGANVLTF TGTGCTAGTGGTTTTCGACCCCTCCGAGGACTAGCGGGGGACTCTGGGGCCAACGTCCTGACTTTC
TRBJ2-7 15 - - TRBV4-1 CASSQTTGSSYEQYF TGCGCCAGCAGCCAAACGACAGGATCTTCTTACGAGCAGTACTTC
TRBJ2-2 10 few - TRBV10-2 CASRGGELFF TGCGCCAGCAGGGGCGGGGAGCTGTTTTTT
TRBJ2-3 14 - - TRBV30 CAWSVRGYTDTQYF TGTGCCTGGAGTGTACGGGGCTACACAGATACGCAGTATTTT
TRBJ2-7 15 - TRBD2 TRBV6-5 CASNPGLAVSYEQYF TGTGCCAGCAACCCGGGACTAGCGGTCTCCTACGAGCAGTACTTC